These 20 T cell receptor beta chains share one sample of origin, sequenced in a study of T cell responses to AZD1222 COVID-19 vaccine. Method: immunoSEQ multiplex PCR; TCRdb's copy keeps in-frame clones and lacks some. The sample contains about 120,000 clones, 93% of which appear only once. The starting material was peripheral blood, obtained on day 0 of AZD1222 vaccination. These receptors were collected from an adult in good health.

The chain uses TRBV2 and TRBJ2-6; D perhaps matches TRBD2 (7 bases). Germline V lookup: CDR1 SNHLY, CDR2 FYNNEI. This CDR3 region has 18 residues. Trimming pared 7 bases from V and 2 bases from J, leaving 21 bases between. CDR3 coding DNA: TGTGCCAGCACGGCAGCTTGGGCGGGGGCCCCTGGGGCCAACGTCCTGACTTTC. This encodes CASTAAWAGAPGANVLTF.

This chain uses TRBV6-1 with TRBJ2-7; 9 bases align to TRBD2. After removal of 3 bases from V and 2 bases from J, the junction contained 5 bases not matched to a gene. There are 15 residues in the CDR3. CDR1 and CDR2 (germline): MNHNS, SASEGT. The DNA of the CDR3 is TGTGCCAGCAGTGAGTGGGTAGCGGGAGCCTACGAGCAGTACTTC. This gives the protein CASSEWVAGAYEQYF.

The V call is TRBV11-2, the J call TRBJ1-6, with a tentative D call TRBD1 (6 bases). The CDR3 is 15 amino acids. The ends were cut back, 3 bases at V and 7 bases at J, with 13 bases in the middle. Germline CDR1 reads SGHAT; CDR2 reads FQNNGV. The CDR3 DNA follows: TGTGCCAGCAGCTTCCAGGGGCGGAACAATTCACCCCTCCACTTT. Translated, it gives CASSFQGRNNSPLHF.

This clone was detected once. The chain carries TRBV19 and TRBJ1-2, with D uncertain. With 7 bases removed from V and 2 bases from J, the gap between germline ends came to 11 bases. The CDR3 length is 13 residues. Per the germline V gene, CDR1 is LNHDA and CDR2 is SQIVND (reference sequence). CDR3 nucleotide sequence: TGTGCCAGTACAATTTCAAACAACTATGGCTACACCTTC. Its translation is CASTISNNYGYTF.

The chain couples TRBV15 to TRBJ1-5; D may be TRBD1 (6 bases). V was cut by 8 bases and J by 4 bases, with 18 bases left in between. The CDR3 is 15 amino acids. In germline, CDR1 is LNHNV, CDR2 YYDKDF (reference sequence). The chain's CDR3 is CATLPGHSRNQPQHF. CDR3 coding DNA: TGTGCCACCTTGCCGGGACACAGTAGAAATCAGCCCCAGCATTTT. The entire variable domain, with the rest obtained from reference TRBV15 and TRBJ1-5, is as follows: DAMVIQNPRYQVTQFGKPVTLSCSQTLNHNVMYWYQQKSSQAPKLLFHYYDKDFNNEADTPDNFQSRRPNTSFCFLDIRSPGLGDTAMYLCATLPGHSRNQPQHFGDGTRLSIL.

This sequence joins TRBV7-9 and TRBJ1-4; a weak D match, TRBD1 (5 bases). The CDR3 length is 14 residues. Germline V gene data show CDR1 as SEHNR and CDR2 as FQNEAQ (reference sequence). Trimming cost V 2 bases and J 8 bases, with 12 bases left between them. The DNA of the CDR3 is TGTGCCAGCAGCTTAAGGGGACCCGAGGAAAAACTGTTTTTT. Its protein is CASSLRGPEEKLFF.

This chain uses TRBV9 with TRBJ1-3, with D possibly being TRBD1 (5 bases). CDR1 and CDR2 (germline): SGDLS, YYNGEE. The ends were cut back, 0 bases at V and 0 bases at J, with 13 bases in the middle. The CDR3 runs to 17 residues. CDR3 residues: CASSVGGGEHSGNTIYF. CDR3 in DNA: TGTGCCAGCAGCGTAGGAGGAGGGGAACACTCTGGAAACACCATATATTTT. Filled out from reference TRBV9 and TRBJ1-3, the complete variable domain reads DSGVTQTPKHLITATGQRVTLRCSPRSGDLSVYWYQQSLDQGLQFLIQYYNGEERAKGNILERFSAQQFPDLHSELNLSSLELGDSALYFCASSVGGGEHSGNTIYFGEGSWLTVV.

The chain employs TRBV7-2 and TRBJ2-1; no definite D call. Per germline, CDR1 SGHTA and CDR2 FQGNSA. This CDR3 is built from 15 residues. Trimming removed 5 bases at V and 3 bases at J, with 14 bases between. DNA of the CDR3: TGTGCCAGCAGCCCAACACGGTCCGTCTACAATGAGCAGTTCTTC. Residues: CASSPTRSVYNEQFF. Combining the CDR3 with reference TRBV7-2 and TRBJ2-1 gives the whole variable domain GAGVSQSPSNKVTEKGKDVELRCDPISGHTALYWYRQSLGQGLEFLIYFQGNSAPDKSGLPSDRFSAERTGGSVSTLTIQRTQQEDSAVYLCASSPTRSVYNEQFFGPGTRLTVL.

The gene calls are TRBV11-2 and TRBJ1-3; perhaps TRBD1 as D (5 bases). V lost 0 bases to trimming and J lost 1 base, with 7 bases between them. This CDR3 spans 15 amino acids. The germline V gene has CDR1 SGHAT and CDR2 FQNNGV. CDR3 bases: TGTGCCAGCAGCTTAGATTCAGGGTCTGGAAACACCATATATTTT. This codes for CASSLDSGSGNTIYF.

This CDR3 is CASSWRRVDSTDTQYF. CDR3 sequence (DNA): TGTGCCAGCAGTTGGCGACGGGTCGATAGCACAGATACGCAGTATTTT. The rearrangement links TRBV6-5 to TRBJ2-3; no firm D call. The germline V and J ends were trimmed by 4 bases and 0 bases, with 14 bases remaining between them. The CDR3 has 16 amino acids. Germline-derived CDR1 and CDR2 are MNHEY and SVGAGI.

V usage is TRBV12-5 and J usage is TRBJ1-5; 7 bases are shared with TRBD1. Germline V gives CDR1 LGHNT, CDR2 FRNRAP. The CDR3 has 14 amino acids. V was clipped by 7 bases and J by 2 bases; unmatched bases: 5. This CDR3 is CASASGQGNQPQHF. The CDR3 DNA reads as TGTGCTAGTGCCTCTGGACAGGGCAATCAGCCCCAGCATTTT.

CDR3 sequence (DNA): TGCGCCAGCAGCTTGGTCGGACCTCCAGATACGCAGTATTTT. It is translated as CASSLVGPPDTQYF. The rearrangement links TRBV5-1 to TRBJ2-3; D gene uncertain. Trimming pared 0 bases from V and 4 bases from J, leaving 9 bases between. From germline, CDR1 is SGHRS and CDR2 YFSETQ. The CDR3 consists of 14 residues.

The chain is built from TRBV7-6 and TRBJ2-1, with TRBD1 as a possible D gene (5 bases). The germline V gene encodes CDR1 SGHVS and CDR2 FNYEAQ. V was trimmed by 4 bases and J by 9 bases, leaving 16 bases between them. This CDR3 comprises 14 residues. The CDR3 sequence is CASSSADRSGEQFF. CDR3 bases: TGTGCCAGCAGCTCCGCCGACAGATCGGGTGAGCAGTTCTTC.

The chain couples TRBV5-1 to TRBJ1-4, with 9 bases aligning to TRBD1. This CDR3 has 16 amino acids. CDR1 SGHRS and CDR2 YFSETQ come from the germline V gene. V dropped 3 bases and J dropped 7; count of bases not matched to a gene: 10. CDR3 nucleotides: TGCGCCAGCAGCTCCGGGACAGGGAGGGTGGGTGAAAAACTGTTTTTT. It translates to CASSSGTGRVGEKLFF.

The rearrangement uses TRBV2 and TRBJ2-2; TRBD2 matches 8 bases. Germline V gives CDR1 SNHLY, CDR2 FYNNEI. J lost 3 bases, V lost 7 bases, and 4 bases had no gene match. The CDR3 runs 14 residues. Written as DNA, the CDR3 is TGTGCCAGCAAACGGGAGGGGCACACCGGGGAGCTGTTTTTT. This gives the protein CASKREGHTGELFF.

This clone has a handful of counts. This chain uses TRBV27 with TRBJ2-7; D is possibly TRBD2 (6 bases). Between the trimmed V and J ends, which lost 3 bases and 3 bases, there was a span of 12 bases. Per germline, CDR1 MNHEY and CDR2 SMNVEV (reference sequence). This CDR3 contains 14 residues. The CDR3 nucleotides are TGTGCCAGCAGTTTGACGATGGGGGGCTACGAGCAGTACTTC. Amino acid sequence: CASSLTMGGYEQYF.

This clone was seen once. The chain employs TRBV7-8 and TRBJ2-7; D is unclear. Germline CDR1 is SGHVS and CDR2 is FQNEAQ. The CDR3 has 15 residues. The germline V and J ends were trimmed by 0 bases and 0 bases, with 9 bases remaining between them. The CDR3 region is CASSLAGPASYEQYF. CDR3 coding DNA: TGTGCCAGCAGCTTAGCTGGTCCAGCCTCCTACGAGCAGTACTTC.

The CDR3 DNA follows: TGCGCCAGCAGGACGGGGCCGGCAGATACGCAGTATTTT. Amino acids: CASRTGPADTQYF. The V call is TRBV5-1, the J call TRBJ2-3, with D perhaps given as TRBD1 or TRBD2 (5 bases each). Germline CDR1 and CDR2: SGHRS and YFSETQ. CDR3 length equals 13 residues. The V end was cut by 5 bases, the J end by 4 bases, with 11 bases between.

The chain links TRBV5-1 to TRBJ1-4, with 9 bases lining up with TRBD1. V shed 2 bases and J 8 bases; nucleotides not matched to a gene: 13. This CDR3 is built from 17 residues. Germline CDR1 is SGHRS and CDR2 is YFSETQ. The CDR3 coding sequence is TGCGCCAGCAGCTTCCGGACAGGGGAAATTAACTGGGAAAAACTGTTTTTT. This sequence encodes CASSFRTGEINWEKLFF.

The V call is TRBV24-1, the J call TRBJ1-1; TRBD1 might be the D (6 bases). This CDR3 region has 13 residues. The V and J ends lost 7 bases and 5 bases respectively, with 13 bases between them. Germline lookup yields CDR1 KGHDR and CDR2 SFDVKD. The CDR3 DNA is TGTGCCACCAGCCGGGGGCAGGGGACTGAAGCTTTCTTT. Translating it yields CATSRGQGTEAFF.